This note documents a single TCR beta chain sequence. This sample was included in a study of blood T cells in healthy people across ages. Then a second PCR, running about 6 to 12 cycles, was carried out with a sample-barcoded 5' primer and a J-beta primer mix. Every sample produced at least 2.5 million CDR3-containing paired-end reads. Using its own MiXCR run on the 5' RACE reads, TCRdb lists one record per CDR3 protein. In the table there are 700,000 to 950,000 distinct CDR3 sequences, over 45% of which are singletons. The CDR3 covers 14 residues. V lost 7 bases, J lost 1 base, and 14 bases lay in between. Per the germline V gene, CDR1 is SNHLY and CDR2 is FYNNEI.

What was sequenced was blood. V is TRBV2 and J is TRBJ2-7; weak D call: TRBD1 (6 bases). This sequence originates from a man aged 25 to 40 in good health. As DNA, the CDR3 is TGTGCCAGCAACCAGGGGTTCGTTTCCTACGAGCAGTACTTC. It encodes CASNQGFVSYEQYF.